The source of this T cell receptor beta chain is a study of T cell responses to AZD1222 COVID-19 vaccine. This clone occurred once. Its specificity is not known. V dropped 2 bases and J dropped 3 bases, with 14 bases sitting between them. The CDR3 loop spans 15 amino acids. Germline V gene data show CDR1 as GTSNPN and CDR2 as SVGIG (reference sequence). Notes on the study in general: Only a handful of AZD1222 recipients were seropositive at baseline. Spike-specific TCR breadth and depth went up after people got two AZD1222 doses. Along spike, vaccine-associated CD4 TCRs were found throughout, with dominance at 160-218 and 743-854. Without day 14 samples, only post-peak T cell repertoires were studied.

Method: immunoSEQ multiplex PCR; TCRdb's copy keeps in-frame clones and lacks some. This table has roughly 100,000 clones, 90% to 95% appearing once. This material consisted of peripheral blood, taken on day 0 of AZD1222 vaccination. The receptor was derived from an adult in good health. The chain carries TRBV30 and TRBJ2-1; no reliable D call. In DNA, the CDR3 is TGTGCCTGGAGTAGCGCATCTCGCGTCTACAATGAGCAGTTCTTC. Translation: CAWSSASRVYNEQFF.